This T cell receptor (beta chain) is from a study of blood T cell repertoires in COVID-19. This clone was seen just once. Profiled with immunoSEQ multiplex PCR; TCRdb holds only in-frame clones, not every one. The data show about 170,000 clones, 85% to 90% seen once. V was cut by 3 bases and J by 6 bases, with 8 bases left in between. This CDR3 is built from 13 residues. Germline V gene data show CDR1 as LNHDA and CDR2 as SQIVND (reference sequence). The TCR originated in a young man with active or convalescent COVID-19. What was sequenced was peripheral blood. V is TRBV19 and J is TRBJ2-2, with D possibly being TRBD1 (5 bases). CDR3 loop: CASSIRVAGELFF. The DNA of the CDR3 is TGTGCCAGTAGTATCAGGGTAGCCGGGGAGCTGTTTTTT.